Reported below is one TCR beta chain. Its target is not known. The data originate from a study of T-cell memory formation after mild COVID-19. Study in general: Largely, the TCR clusters proved donor specific. Whole-study results and caveats: The appearance of some responding clones in pre-infection memory suggested that cross-reactive memory joined.

MiXCR, run by TCRdb on the 5' RACE reads, gives a single entry per CDR3 protein. The top ten hold around 20% of the sample, which has some 300,000 distinct CDR3 sequences, 20% seen once. Deletions cut 0 bases from V and 0 bases from J, with 15 bases between. The CDR3 is made up of 17 amino acids. Germline values: CDR1 MNHEY, CDR2 SVGAGI. Source material: PBMCs or a T cell subset sorted from them (not recorded which). The rearrangement joins TRBV6-5 to TRBJ2-7, with D unresolved. This TCR came from a young man who had mild COVID-19 (a few samples of this study predate the infection). Cell type and time point are not known. The CDR3 loop is CASSYSRPVLASYEQYF. The CDR3 bases are TGTGCCAGCAGTTACTCACGCCCGGTTCTTGCCTCCTACGAGCAGTACTTC.